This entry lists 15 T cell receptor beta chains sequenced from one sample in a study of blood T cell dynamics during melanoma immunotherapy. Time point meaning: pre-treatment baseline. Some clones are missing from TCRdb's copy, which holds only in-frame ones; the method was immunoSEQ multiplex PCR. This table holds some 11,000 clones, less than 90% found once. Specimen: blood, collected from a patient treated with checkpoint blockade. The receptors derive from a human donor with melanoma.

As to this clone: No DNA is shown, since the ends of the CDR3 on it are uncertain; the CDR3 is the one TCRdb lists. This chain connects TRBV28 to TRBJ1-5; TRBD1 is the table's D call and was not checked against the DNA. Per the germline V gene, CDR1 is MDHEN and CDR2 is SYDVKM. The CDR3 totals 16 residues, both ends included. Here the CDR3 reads CASSILGTGGGQPQHF.

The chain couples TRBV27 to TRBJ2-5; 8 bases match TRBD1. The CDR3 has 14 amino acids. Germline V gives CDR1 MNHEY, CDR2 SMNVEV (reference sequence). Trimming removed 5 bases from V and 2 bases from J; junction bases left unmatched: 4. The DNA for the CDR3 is TGTGCCAGCAGTCCCTGGGACAGGCAAGAGACCCAGTACTTC. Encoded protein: CASSPWDRQETQYF.

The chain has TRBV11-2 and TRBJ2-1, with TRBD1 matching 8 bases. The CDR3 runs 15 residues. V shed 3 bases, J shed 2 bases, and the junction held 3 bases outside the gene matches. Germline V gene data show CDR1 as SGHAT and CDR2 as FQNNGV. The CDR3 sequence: CASSFDRGPYNEQFF. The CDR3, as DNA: TGTGCCAGCAGCTTCGACAGGGGTCCCTACAATGAGCAGTTCTTC.

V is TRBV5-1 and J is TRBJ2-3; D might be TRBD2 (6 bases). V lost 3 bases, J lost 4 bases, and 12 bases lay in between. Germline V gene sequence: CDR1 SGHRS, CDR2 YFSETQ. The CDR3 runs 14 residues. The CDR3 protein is CASSSQLAADTQYF. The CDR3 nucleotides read TGCGCCAGCAGCTCGCAACTAGCAGCAGATACGCAGTATTTT.

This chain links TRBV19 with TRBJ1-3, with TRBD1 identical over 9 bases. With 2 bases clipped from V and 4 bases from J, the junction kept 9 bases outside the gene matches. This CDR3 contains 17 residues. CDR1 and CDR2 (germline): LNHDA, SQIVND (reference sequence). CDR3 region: CASSISDRGYSGNTIYF. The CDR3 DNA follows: TGTGCCAGTAGTATATCGGACAGGGGATACTCCGGAAACACCATATATTTT. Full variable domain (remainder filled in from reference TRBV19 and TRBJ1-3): DGGITQSPKYLFRKEGQNVTLSCEQNLNHDAMYWYRQDPGQGLRLIYYSQIVNDFQKGDIAEGYSVSREKKESFPLTVTSAQKNPTAFYLCASSISDRGYSGNTIYFGEGSWLTVV.

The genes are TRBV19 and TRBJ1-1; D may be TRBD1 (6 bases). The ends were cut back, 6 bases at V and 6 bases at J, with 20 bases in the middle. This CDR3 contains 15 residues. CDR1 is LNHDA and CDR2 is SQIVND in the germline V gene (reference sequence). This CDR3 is CASRGGSLYDAEAFF. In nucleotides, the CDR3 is TGTGCCAGTAGGGGGGGCAGCCTGTATGACGCTGAAGCTTTCTTT.

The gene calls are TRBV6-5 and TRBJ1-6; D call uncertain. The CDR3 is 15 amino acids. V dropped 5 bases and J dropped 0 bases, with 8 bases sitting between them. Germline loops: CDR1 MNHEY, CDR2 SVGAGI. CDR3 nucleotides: TGTGCCAGCAGTCCAAGGAGCTCCTATAATTCACCCCTCCACTTT. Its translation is CASSPRSSYNSPLHF.

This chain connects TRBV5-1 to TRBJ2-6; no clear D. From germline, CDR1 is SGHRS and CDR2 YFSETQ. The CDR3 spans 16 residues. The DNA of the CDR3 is TGCGGCCTAAGAAAAGAGTTTTTGGCTGGGGCCAACGTCCTGACTTTC. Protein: CGLRKEFLAGANVLTF. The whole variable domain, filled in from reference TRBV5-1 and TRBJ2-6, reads KAGVTQTPRYLIKTRGQQVTLSCSPISGHRSVSWYQQTPGQGLQFLFEYFSETQRNKGNFPGRFSGRQFSNSRSEMNVSTLELGDSALYLCGLRKEFLAGANVLTFGAGSRLTVL.

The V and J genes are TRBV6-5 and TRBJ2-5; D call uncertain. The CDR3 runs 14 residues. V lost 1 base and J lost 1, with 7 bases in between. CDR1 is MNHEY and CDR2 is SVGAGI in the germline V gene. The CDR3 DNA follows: TGTGCCAGCAGTTACTACGGCAGCCAAGAGACCCAGTACTTC. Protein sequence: CASSYYGSQETQYF.

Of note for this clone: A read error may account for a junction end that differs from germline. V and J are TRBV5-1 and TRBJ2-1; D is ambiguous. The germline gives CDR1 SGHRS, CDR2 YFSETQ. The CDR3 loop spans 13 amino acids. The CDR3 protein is CASNLGTTDEQFF. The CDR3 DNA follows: TGCGCCAGCAACTTGGGCACGACGGATGAGCAGTTCTTC.

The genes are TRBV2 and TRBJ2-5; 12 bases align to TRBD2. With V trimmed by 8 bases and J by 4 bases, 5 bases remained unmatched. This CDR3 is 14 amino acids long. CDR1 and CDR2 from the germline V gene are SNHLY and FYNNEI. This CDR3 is CASDLAGGRETQYF. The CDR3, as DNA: TGTGCCAGCGATCTAGCGGGGGGGCGAGAGACCCAGTACTTC.

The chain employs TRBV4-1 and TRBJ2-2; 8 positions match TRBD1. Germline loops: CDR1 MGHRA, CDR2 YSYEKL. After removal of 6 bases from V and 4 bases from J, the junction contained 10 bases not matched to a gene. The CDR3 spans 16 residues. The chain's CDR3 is CASSPGGGKGTGELFF. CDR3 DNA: TGCGCCAGCAGTCCAGGGGGCGGTAAGGGCACCGGGGAGCTGTTTTTT.

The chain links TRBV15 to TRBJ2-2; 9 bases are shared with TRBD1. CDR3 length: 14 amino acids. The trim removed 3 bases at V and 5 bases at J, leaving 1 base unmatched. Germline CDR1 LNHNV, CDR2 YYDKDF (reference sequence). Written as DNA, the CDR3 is TGTGCCACCAGCAGGACAGGGGGGACCGGGGAGCTGTTTTTT. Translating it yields CATSRTGGTGELFF.

In DNA, the CDR3 is TGCGCCAGCAGCTCAAACGTCGGGACTAGCGCCGAAGAGACCCAGTACTTC. It is translated as CASSSNVGTSAEETQYF. The chain links TRBV4-3 to TRBJ2-5, with TRBD2 identical over 10 bases. The CDR3 totals 17 residues. Per the germline V gene, CDR1 is LGHNA and CDR2 is YSLEER. Trimming took 5 bases from V and 3 from J; bases not matched to a gene: 12.

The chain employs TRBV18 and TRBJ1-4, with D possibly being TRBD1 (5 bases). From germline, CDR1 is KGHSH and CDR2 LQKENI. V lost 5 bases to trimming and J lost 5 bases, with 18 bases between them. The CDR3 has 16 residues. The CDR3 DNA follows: TGTGCCAGCTCATCGCTTCGGAACAACAGGAATGAAAAACTGTTTTTT. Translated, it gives CASSSLRNNRNEKLFF.